Sequencing of this T cell receptor (beta chain) was carried out in a study of blood T cell repertoires in COVID-19. Unmatched junction bases numbered 2, after V lost 1 base and J lost 4 bases. The CDR3 has 14 residues. Germline values: CDR1 SGHTA, CDR2 FQGNSA. TCRdb keeps only in-frame clones here, not all; method: immunoSEQ multiplex PCR. Here the sample spans around 140,000 clones, around 80% being singletons. The chain is built from TRBV7-2 and TRBJ2-3; 7 bases are shared with TRBD2. Input material: peripheral blood. This clonotype originated in a man between 65 and 85 years old who had recovered from COVID-19. Here the CDR3 reads CASSLGLAPDTQYF. As DNA, the CDR3 is TGTGCCAGCAGCTTAGGACTAGCCCCAGATACGCAGTATTTT.